This T cell receptor beta chain was recorded in a study of T cell responses to AZD1222 COVID-19 vaccine. The repertoire was sequenced with immunoSEQ multiplex PCR; TCRdb's copy has only in-frame clones and lacks some. The repertoire holds around 130,000 clones, about 88% seen once, with around 3% in the top ten. Germline-derived CDR1 and CDR2 are SGDLS and YYNGEE. The V and J ends lost 3 bases and 0 bases respectively, with 9 bases between them. There are 15 residues in the CDR3. This clone was seen once. The origin of this receptor is an adult who received the AZD1222 COVID-19 vaccine. The chain has TRBV9 and TRBJ2-2; D perhaps matches TRBD1 (6 bases). The specimen was peripheral blood, collected 28 days after the second AZD1222 dose. The CDR3: CASSERTANTGELFF. The DNA for the CDR3 is TGTGCCAGCAGCGAGAGGACAGCGAACACCGGGGAGCTGTTTTTT.